The rows below give T cell receptor beta chains drawn from one sample of a study of T cell changes during pregnancy in multiple sclerosis. Sequencing used immunoSEQ multiplex PCR; TCRdb keeps in-frame clones, though not all of them. The data hold 70,000 or so clones, with 75% to 95% observed a single time. This material consisted of CD4+ T cells from peripheral blood mononuclear cells, taken before pregnancy. These receptors were collected from a female donor with multiple sclerosis, enrolled in a pregnancy study. The CDR3 runs from the conserved cysteine through the conserved F or W. Each record gives: D gene, J gene, CDR3 length, clone size, V gene, CDR3 protein, CDR3 DNA. D genes are given only for firm matches. A row's size may be missing; if present it is once, few, many or a size class.

D: TRBD1
J: TRBJ1-1
length: 15
size: .
V: TRBV5-6
CDR3: CASSPRDRGNTEAFF
DNA: TGTGCCAGCAGCCCCCGGGACAGGGGGAACACTGAAGCTTTCTTT

D: TRBD1
J: TRBJ2-7
length: 14
size: .
V: TRBV30
CDR3: CAWTKDRGQYEQYF
DNA: TGTGCCTGGACTAAGGACAGGGGGCAGTACGAGCAGTACTTC

D: .
J: TRBJ1-3
length: 14
size: .
V: TRBV28
CDR3: CASSFQGSGNTIYF
DNA: TGTGCCAGCAGTTTCCAGGGCTCTGGAAACACCATATATTTT

D: .
J: TRBJ2-3
length: 15
size: .
V: TRBV10-3
CDR3: CAISESTGAGDTQYF
DNA: TGTGCCATCAGTGAGTCGACGGGAGCGGGAGATACGCAGTATTTT

D: TRBD1
J: TRBJ1-3
length: 20
size: .
V: TRBV4-1
CDR3: CASSLISFLPGQGRGNTIYF
DNA: TGCGCCAGCAGCCTAATTTCTTTCCTTCCGGGACAGGGGAGAGGAAACACCATATATTTT

D: TRBD1
J: TRBJ1-2
length: 16
size: .
V: TRBV27
CDR3: CASSVSPTGGGYGYTF
DNA: TGTGCCAGCAGTGTGTCGCCGACAGGGGGCGGCTATGGCTACACCTTC

D: TRBD1
J: TRBJ2-7
length: 16
size: .
V: TRBV4-3
CDR3: CASSQGLGQGRYEQYF
DNA: TGCGCCAGCAGCCAGGGGTTAGGACAGGGTCGCTACGAGCAGTACTTC

D: .
J: TRBJ1-5
length: 15
size: .
V: TRBV18
CDR3: CASSPIGASNQPQHF
DNA: TGTGCCAGCTCACCAATTGGGGCTAGCAATCAGCCCCAGCATTTT

D: .
J: TRBJ1-3
length: 16
size: .
V: TRBV19
CDR3: CASRSRGISSGNTIYF
DNA: TGTGCCAGTAGGTCTCGGGGGATAAGCTCTGGAAACACCATATATTTT

D: .
J: TRBJ2-7
length: 11
size: .
V: TRBV14
CDR3: CASSPGVEQYF
DNA: TGTGCCAGCAGCCCCGGGGTAGAGCAGTACTTC

D: TRBD2
J: TRBJ2-1
length: 16
size: .
V: TRBV28
CDR3: CASSSSGAPKNNEQFF
DNA: TGTGCCAGCAGTTCTAGCGGGGCTCCTAAGAACAATGAGCAGTTCTTC

D: .
J: TRBJ1-1
length: 15
size: many
V: TRBV15
CDR3: CATSRDRGSSTEAFF
DNA: TGTGCCACCAGCAGAGACCGGGGGTCGAGCACTGAAGCTTTCTTT

D: TRBD1
J: TRBJ1-1
length: 14
size: .
V: TRBV5-4
CDR3: CASSSASGGTEAFF
DNA: TGTGCCAGCAGCTCGGCGTCAGGGGGCACTGAAGCTTTCTTT

D: TRBD1
J: TRBJ1-1
length: 14
size: .
V: TRBV9
CDR3: CASSVAGQGSEAFF
DNA: TGTGCCAGCAGCGTAGCGGGACAGGGCTCTGAAGCTTTCTTT

D: TRBD1
J: TRBJ1-5
length: 19
size: .
V: TRBV7-2
CDR3: CASSLEFGQGPGIDQPQHF
DNA: TGTGCCAGCAGCTTAGAGTTCGGACAGGGTCCGGGGATTGATCAGCCCCAGCATTTT

D: .
J: TRBJ2-6
length: 15
size: once
V: TRBV5-4
CDR3: CASSPLHSGANVLTF
DNA: TGTGCCAGCAGTCCATTACACTCTGGGGCCAACGTCCTGACTTTC

D: .
J: TRBJ2-2
length: 17
size: .
V: TRBV18
CDR3: CASSPPERGTNTGELFF
DNA: TGTGCCAGCTCACCACCGGAACGGGGAACGAACACCGGGGAGCTGTTTTTT

D: TRBD2
J: TRBJ2-5
length: 17
size: .
V: TRBV5-1
CDR3: CASSSIGKAGVGETQYF
DNA: TGCGCCAGCAGCTCAATTGGAAAGGCGGGAGTGGGAGAGACCCAGTACTTC

D: TRBD1
J: TRBJ1-2
length: 15
size: .
V: TRBV6-1
CDR3: CASSDSDRGLYGYTF
DNA: TGTGCCAGCAGTGATTCGGACAGGGGGCTCTATGGCTACACCTTC